The following is a T cell receptor beta chain sequence with its context. The antigen is unknown. TCRdb keeps only in-frame clones here, not all; method: immunoSEQ multiplex PCR. This table has some 18,000 clones, over 70% appearing once. Separation of CD4+ and CD8+ cells was performed by positive magnetic bead selection, and purity was verified by flow cytometry. The CDR3 has 18 residues. Looked up from germline, CDR1 is MDHEN and CDR2 is SYDVKM. Trimming stripped 2 bases from V and 4 bases from J, with 23 bases between. The sample belongs to a study of somatic mutations in cytotoxic T cells in rheumatoid arthritis. Study as a whole: No treatment had yet been given when patient blood (roughly 28 ml EDTA) was drawn, right after diagnosis. Study observations and caveats: CD8+ clonality increased with age in rheumatoid arthritis patients but not in healthy controls. Within 8 of 65 patients, the single biggest CD8+ clone made up more than 20% of CD8+ cells.

Sequencing was performed on CD8+ T cells sorted from blood. This TCR was sampled from an adult with rheumatoid arthritis. This sequence joins TRBV28 and TRBJ1-2, with D possibly TRBD1 on 6 matching bases. The CDR3 loop is CASSLPPGRGGVLYGYTF. CDR3 DNA sequence: TGTGCCAGCAGTTTACCACCCGGTAGGGGGGGCGTCCTCTATGGCTACACCTTC.